This TCR beta chain comes out of a study of control samples from healthy donors and cancer patients. The CDR3 is 14 amino acids. Trimming cost V 2 bases and J 4 bases; bases outside gene matches: 3. Germline CDR1 is SGDLS and CDR2 is YYNGEE. Libraries were prepared by immunoSEQ multiplex PCR; TCRdb keeps only in-frame clonotypes and omits some of them. This repertoire shows tens of thousands of clones, roughly 90% found once; its top ten account for 1.9%. The chain joins TRBV9 to TRBJ1-3; 7 nucleotides match TRBD1. This clonotype was sampled from an older woman with head and neck cancer. The sample was PBMCs. The DNA of the CDR3 is TGTGCCAGCAGCGTGACAGGGTCAGGAAACACCATATATTTT. Translation gives CASSVTGSGNTIYF.